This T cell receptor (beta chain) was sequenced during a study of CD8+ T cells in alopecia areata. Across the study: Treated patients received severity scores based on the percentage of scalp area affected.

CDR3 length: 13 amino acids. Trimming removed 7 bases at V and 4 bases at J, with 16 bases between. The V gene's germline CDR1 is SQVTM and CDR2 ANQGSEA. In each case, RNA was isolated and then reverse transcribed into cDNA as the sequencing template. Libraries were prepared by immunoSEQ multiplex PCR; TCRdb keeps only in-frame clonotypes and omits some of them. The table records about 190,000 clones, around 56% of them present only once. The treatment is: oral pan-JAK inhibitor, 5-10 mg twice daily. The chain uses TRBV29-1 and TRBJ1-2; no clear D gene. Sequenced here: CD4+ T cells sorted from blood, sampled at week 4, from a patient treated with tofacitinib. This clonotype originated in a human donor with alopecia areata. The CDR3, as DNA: TGCAGCGCATCAGTGGGGTTGGGCTATGGCTACACCTTC. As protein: CSASVGLGYGYTF.